This T cell receptor beta chain emerged from a study of blood T cells in healthy people across ages. General study results and limits: The study could not conclusively compare naive and antigen-experienced cells, given its unsorted PBMCs.

A J-beta primer mix and a sample-barcoded 5' primer were used in a second PCR of roughly 6 to 12 cycles. Via MiXCR, TCRdb re-called the 5' RACE reads, giving one row per CDR3 protein. The sample lists some 780,000 distinct CDR3 sequences, approximately 53% occurring once. This clonotype was observed a handful of times. The antigen remains unidentified. Germline-derived CDR1 and CDR2 are MDHEN and SYDVKM. The CDR3 spans 14 residues. V was pared by 3 bases and J by 2 bases, with 9 bases between. Each of the donors had 9 to 10 milliliters of peripheral blood drawn into EDTA-treated Vacutainer tubes. The source material was blood. The receptor was isolated from a man aged 35 to 55 in good health. This rearrangement joins TRBV28 to TRBJ2-3; D possibly corresponds to TRBD1 (6 bases). The CDR3: CASSFTGNTDTQYF. As DNA, the CDR3 is TGTGCCAGCAGTTTTACAGGGAACACAGATACGCAGTATTTT.